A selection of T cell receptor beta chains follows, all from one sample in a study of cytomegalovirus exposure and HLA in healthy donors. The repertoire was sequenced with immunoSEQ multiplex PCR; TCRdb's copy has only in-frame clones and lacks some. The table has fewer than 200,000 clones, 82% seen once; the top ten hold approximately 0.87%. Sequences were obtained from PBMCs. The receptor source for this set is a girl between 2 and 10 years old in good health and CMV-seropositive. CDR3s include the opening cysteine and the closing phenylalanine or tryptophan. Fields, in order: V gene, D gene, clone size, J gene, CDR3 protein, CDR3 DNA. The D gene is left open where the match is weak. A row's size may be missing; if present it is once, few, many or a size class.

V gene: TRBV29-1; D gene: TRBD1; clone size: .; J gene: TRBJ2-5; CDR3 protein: CSVEDGTGEETQYF; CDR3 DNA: TGCAGCGTTGAAGATGGGACAGGGGAGGAGACCCAGTACTTC
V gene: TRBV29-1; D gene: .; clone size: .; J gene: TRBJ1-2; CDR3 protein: CSVEGWAYGYTF; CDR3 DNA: TGCAGCGTTGAAGGTTGGGCCTATGGCTACACCTTC
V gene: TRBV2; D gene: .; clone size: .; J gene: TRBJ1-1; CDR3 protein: CASIFSQVANTEAFF; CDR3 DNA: TGTGCCAGCATCTTCAGTCAGGTGGCGAACACTGAAGCTTTCTTT
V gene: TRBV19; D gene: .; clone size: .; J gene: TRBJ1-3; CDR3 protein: CATHPRMLRGRSGNTIYF; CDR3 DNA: TGTGCCACTCACCCGCGGATGCTCAGGGGACGCTCTGGAAACACCATATATTTT
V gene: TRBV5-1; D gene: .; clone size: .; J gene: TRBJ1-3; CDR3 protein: CASREGAGNTIYF; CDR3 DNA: TGCGCCAGCAGAGAGGGCGCTGGAAACACCATATATTTT
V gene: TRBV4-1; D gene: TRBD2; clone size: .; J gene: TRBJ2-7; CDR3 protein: CASSQDPLAGDEQYF; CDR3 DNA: TGCGCCAGCAGCCAAGATCCCCTAGCGGGAGACGAGCAGTACTTC
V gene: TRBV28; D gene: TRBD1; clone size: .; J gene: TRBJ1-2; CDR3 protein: CASRTGVGYTF; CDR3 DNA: TGTGCCAGCAGGACAGGGGTTGGCTACACCTTC
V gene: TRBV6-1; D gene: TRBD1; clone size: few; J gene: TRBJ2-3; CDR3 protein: CASSEATGGSTDTQYF; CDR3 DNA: TGTGCCAGCAGTGAAGCGACAGGGGGCAGCACAGATACGCAGTATTTT
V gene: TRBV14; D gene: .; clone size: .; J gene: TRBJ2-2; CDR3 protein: CASSQEPGNTGELFF; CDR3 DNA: TGTGCCAGCAGCCAAGAACCGGGAAATACCGGGGAGCTGTTTTTT
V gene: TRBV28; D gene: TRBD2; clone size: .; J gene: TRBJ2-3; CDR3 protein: CASSSVLAGPSRGLASTDTQYF; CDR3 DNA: TGTGCCAGCAGTTCTGTACTAGCGGGACCTTCTCGAGGTCTTGCTAGCACAGATACGCAGTATTTT
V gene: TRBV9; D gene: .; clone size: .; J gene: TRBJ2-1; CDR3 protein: CASSVETEPSYNEQFF; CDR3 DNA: TGTGCCAGCAGCGTGGAGACAGAGCCCTCCTACAATGAGCAGTTCTTC
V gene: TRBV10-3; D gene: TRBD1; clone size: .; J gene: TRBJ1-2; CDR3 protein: CAISESGQGTYGYTF; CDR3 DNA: TGTGCCATCAGTGAGTCGGGACAGGGGACCTATGGCTACACCTTC
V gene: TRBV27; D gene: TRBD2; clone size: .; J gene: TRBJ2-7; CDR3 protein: CASSFSGRSSYEQYF; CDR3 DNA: TGTGCCAGCAGTTTCAGCGGGAGGTCTTCCTACGAGCAGTACTTC
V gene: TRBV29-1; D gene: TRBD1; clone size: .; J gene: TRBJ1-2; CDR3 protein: CSVEDRTGNGYTF; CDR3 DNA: TGCAGCGTTGAAGACCGGACAGGGAATGGCTACACCTTC
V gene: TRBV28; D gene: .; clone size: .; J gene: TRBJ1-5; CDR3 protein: CASSLEELSQPQHF; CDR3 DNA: TGTGCCAGCAGTTTAGAGGAGTTGAGTCAGCCCCAGCATTTT
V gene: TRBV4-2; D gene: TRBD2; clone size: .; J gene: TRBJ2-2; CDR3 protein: CASKTSENTGELFF; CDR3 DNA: TGTGCCAGCAAGACTAGCGAGAACACCGGGGAGCTGTTTTTT
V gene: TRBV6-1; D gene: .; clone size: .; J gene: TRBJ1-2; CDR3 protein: CASRIRTENYGYTF; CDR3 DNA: TGTGCCAGCAGGATTAGGACAGAGAACTATGGCTACACCTTC
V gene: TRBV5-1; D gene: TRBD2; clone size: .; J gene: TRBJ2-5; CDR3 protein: CASIWPSGRRQTQYF; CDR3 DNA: TGCGCCAGCATATGGCCTAGCGGGAGACGTCAGACCCAGTACTTC
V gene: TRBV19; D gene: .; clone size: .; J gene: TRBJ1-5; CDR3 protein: CASSIQVNQPQHF; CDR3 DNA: TGTGCCAGTAGTATACAGGTGAATCAGCCCCAGCATTTT
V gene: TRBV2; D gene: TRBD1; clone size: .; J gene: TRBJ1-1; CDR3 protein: CASTRDRAVNTEAFF; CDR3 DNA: TGTGCCAGCACAAGGGACAGGGCGGTGAACACTGAAGCTTTCTTT
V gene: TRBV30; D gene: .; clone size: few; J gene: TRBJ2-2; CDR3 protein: CAWFPRTGELFF; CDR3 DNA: TGTGCCTGGTTCCCTAGAACCGGGGAGCTGTTTTTT
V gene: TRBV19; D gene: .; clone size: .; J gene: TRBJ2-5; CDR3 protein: CASSSRRVGETQYF; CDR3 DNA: TGTGCCAGTAGTTCCCGTAGAGTTGGAGAGACCCAGTACTTC
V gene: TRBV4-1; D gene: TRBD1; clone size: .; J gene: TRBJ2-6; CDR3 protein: CASSQEGTAISGANVLTF; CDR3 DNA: TGCGCCAGCAGCCAAGAGGGGACAGCCATCTCTGGGGCCAACGTCCTGACTTTC
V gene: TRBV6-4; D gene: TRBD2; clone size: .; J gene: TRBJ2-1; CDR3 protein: CASSESGSSYNEQFF; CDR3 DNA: TGTGCCAGCAGTGAAAGCGGGAGCTCCTACAATGAGCAGTTCTTC
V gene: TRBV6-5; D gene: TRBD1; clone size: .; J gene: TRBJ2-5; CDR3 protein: CASSRNRGQQETQYF; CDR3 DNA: TGTGCCAGCAGTCGAAACAGGGGGCAACAAGAGACCCAGTACTTC
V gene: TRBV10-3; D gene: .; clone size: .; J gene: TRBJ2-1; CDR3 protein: CAISESGATYNEQFF; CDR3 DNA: TGTGCCATCAGTGAGTCAGGAGCCACCTACAATGAGCAGTTCTTC
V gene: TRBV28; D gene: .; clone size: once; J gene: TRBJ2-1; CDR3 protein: CASSLYNEQFF; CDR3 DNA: TGTGCCAGCAGCCTCTACAATGAGCAGTTCTTC
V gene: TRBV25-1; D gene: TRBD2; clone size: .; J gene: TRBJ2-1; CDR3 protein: CASSEAGGYNEQFF; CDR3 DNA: TGTGCCAGCAGTGAGGCGGGAGGATACAATGAGCAGTTCTTC
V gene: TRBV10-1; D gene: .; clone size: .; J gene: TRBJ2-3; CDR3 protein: CASSEVPGSSTDTQYF; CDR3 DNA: TGCGCCAGCAGTGAAGTCCCTGGCTCAAGCACAGATACGCAGTATTTT
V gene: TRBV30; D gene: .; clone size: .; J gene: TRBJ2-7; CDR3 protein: CAWSVDSLFSYEQYF; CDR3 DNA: TGTGCCTGGAGTGTTGACTCACTATTTTCCTACGAGCAGTACTTC
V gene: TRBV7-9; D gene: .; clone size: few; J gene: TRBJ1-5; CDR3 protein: CASSLVGEVGQPQHF; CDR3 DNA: TGTGCCAGCAGCTTAGTTGGGGAGGTGGGTCAGCCCCAGCATTTT
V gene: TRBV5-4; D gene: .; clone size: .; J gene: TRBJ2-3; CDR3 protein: CASSSNQGKDTQYF; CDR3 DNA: TGTGCCAGCAGCTCCAACCAGGGGAAAGATACGCAGTATTTT
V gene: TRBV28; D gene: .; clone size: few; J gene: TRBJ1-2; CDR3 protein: CASSPRGGYGYTF; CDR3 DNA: TGTGCCAGCAGCCCTAGGGGGGGGTATGGCTACACCTTC
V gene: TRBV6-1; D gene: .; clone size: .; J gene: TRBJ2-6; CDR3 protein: CASSGWSGANVLTF; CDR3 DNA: TGTGCCAGCAGCGGGTGGTCTGGGGCCAACGTCCTGACTTTC
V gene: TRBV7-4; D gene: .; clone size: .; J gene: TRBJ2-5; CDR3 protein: CASRREGGETQYF; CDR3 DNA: TGTGCCAGCAGAAGGGAAGGCGGGGAGACCCAGTACTTC
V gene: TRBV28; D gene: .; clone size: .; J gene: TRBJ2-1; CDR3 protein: CASIGQPSYNEQFF; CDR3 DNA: TGTGCCAGCATTGGGCAGCCCTCCTACAATGAGCAGTTCTTC
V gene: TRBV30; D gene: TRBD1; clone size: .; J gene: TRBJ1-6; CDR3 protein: CAWSEGGALNSPLHF; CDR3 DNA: TGTGCCTGGAGTGAAGGGGGCGCGTTGAATTCACCCCTCCACTTT
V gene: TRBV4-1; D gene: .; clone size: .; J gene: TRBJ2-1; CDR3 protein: CASSQDRVTRHNEQFF; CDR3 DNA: TGCGCCAGCAGCCAAGATAGGGTTACTAGGCACAATGAGCAGTTCTTC
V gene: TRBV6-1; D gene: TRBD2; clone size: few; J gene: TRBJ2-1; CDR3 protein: CASEAGDSYNEQFF; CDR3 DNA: TGTGCCAGCGAAGCGGGAGACTCCTACAATGAGCAGTTCTTC
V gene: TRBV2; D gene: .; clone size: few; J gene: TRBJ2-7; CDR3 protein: CASLVGATYEQYF; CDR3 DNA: TGTGCCAGCCTCGTAGGGGCCACCTACGAGCAGTACTTC
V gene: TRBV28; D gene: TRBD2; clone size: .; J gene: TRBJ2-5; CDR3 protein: CASSSPGLAAQETQYF; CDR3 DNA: TGTGCCAGCAGTTCACCGGGACTAGCGGCCCAAGAGACCCAGTACTTC
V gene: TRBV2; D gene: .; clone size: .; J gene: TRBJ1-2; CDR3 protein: CASSEGPGGDYGYTF; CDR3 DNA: TGTGCCAGCAGTGAGGGACCGGGGGGCGACTATGGCTACACCTTC
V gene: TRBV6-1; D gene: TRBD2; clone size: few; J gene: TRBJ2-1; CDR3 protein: CASSNLAGSYNEQFF; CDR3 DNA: TGTGCCAGCAGTAATCTAGCGGGATCCTACAATGAGCAGTTCTTC
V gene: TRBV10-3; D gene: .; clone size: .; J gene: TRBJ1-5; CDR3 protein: CAISEGGYQPQHF; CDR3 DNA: TGTGCCATCAGCGAGGGGGGCTATCAGCCCCAGCATTTT
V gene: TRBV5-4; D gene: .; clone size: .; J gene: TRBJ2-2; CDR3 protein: CASSLVGTFNTGELFF; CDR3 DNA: TGTGCCAGCAGCTTGGTTGGGACTTTTAACACCGGGGAGCTGTTTTTT
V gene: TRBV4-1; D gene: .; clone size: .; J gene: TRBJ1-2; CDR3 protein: CASSQVGQSYGYTF; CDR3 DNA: TGCGCCAGCAGCCAAGTAGGACAGTCCTATGGCTACACCTTC
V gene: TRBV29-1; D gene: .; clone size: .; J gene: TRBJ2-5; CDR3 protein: CSVNRPREETQYF; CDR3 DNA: TGCAGCGTTAACCGCCCTAGAGAAGAGACCCAGTACTTC
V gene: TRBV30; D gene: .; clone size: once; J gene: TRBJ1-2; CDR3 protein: CAWSPPGSASIGGYTF; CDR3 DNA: TGTGCCTGGAGTCCCCCGGGATCGGCCTCCATCGGTGGCTACACCTTC
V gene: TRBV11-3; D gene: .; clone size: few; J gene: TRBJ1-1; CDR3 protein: CASSFSRNTEAFF; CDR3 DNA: TGTGCCAGCAGCTTCTCCCGGAACACTGAAGCTTTCTTT
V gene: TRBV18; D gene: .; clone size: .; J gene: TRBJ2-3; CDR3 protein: CASSPSDTDTQYF; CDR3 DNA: TGTGCCAGCTCACCAAGCGACACAGATACGCAGTATTTT
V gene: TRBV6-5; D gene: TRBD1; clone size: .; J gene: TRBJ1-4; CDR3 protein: CASRTTGTPNEKLFF; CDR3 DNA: TGTGCCAGCAGGACGACAGGGACGCCTAATGAAAAACTGTTTTTT
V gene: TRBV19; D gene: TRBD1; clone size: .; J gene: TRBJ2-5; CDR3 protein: CATGGTGAKETQYF; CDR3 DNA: TGTGCCACTGGAGGGACAGGAGCCAAAGAGACCCAGTACTTC
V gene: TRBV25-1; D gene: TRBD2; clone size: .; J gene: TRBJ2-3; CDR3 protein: CASSEYASGNTDTQYF; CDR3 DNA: TGTGCCAGCAGTGAATATGCTAGCGGGAACACAGATACGCAGTATTTT
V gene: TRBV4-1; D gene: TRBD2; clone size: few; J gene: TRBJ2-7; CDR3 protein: CASSYRTSGPYEQYF; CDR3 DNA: TGCGCCAGCAGCTATCGGACTAGCGGCCCCTACGAGCAGTACTTC
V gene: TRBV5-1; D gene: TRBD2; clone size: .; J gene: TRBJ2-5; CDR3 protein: CASSSSSGSRLSQETQYF; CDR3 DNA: TGCGCCAGCAGCTCCTCTAGCGGGAGCAGGCTAAGCCAAGAGACCCAGTACTTC
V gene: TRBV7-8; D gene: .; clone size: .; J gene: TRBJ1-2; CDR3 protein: CASSRLTGQGYTF; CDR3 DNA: TGTGCCAGCAGCCGTCTCACAGGGCAAGGCTACACCTTC
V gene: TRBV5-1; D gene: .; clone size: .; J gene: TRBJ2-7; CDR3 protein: CASSIATSLNEQYF; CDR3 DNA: TGCGCCAGCAGCATTGCGACTAGTTTGAACGAGCAGTACTTC
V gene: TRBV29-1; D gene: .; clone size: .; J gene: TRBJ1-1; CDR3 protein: CSVDRSDTEAFF; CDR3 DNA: TGCAGCGTAGACAGGAGTGACACTGAAGCTTTCTTT
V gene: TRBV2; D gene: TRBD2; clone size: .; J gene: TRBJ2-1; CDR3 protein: CASSDLGLAGGPYNEQFF; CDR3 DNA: TGTGCCAGCAGTGACCTCGGACTAGCGGGAGGGCCCTACAATGAGCAGTTCTTC
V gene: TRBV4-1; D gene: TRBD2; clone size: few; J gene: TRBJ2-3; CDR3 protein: CASSLRPGLAGPRTDTQYF; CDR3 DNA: TGCGCCAGCAGCCTACGACCGGGACTAGCGGGACCGCGAACAGATACGCAGTATTTT